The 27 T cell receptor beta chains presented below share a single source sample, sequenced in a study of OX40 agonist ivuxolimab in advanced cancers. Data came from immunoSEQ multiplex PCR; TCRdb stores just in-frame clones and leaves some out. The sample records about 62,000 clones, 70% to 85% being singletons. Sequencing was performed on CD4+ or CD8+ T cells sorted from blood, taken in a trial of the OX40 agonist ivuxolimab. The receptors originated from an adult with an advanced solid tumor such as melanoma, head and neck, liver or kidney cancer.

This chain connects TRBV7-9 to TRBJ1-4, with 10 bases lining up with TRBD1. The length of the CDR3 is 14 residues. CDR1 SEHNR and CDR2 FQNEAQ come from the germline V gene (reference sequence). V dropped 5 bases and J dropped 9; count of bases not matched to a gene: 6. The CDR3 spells CASSDPGQGKKLFF. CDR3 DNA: TGTGCCAGCAGCGACCCGGGACAGGGGAAAAAACTGTTTTTT.

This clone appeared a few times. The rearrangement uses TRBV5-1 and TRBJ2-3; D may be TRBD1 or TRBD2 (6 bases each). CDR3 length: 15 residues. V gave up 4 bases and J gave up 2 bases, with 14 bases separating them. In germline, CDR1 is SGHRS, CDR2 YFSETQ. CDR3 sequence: CASSRGTTNTDTQYF. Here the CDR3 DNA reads TGCGCCAGCAGCCGCGGGACAACGAACACAGATACGCAGTATTTT.

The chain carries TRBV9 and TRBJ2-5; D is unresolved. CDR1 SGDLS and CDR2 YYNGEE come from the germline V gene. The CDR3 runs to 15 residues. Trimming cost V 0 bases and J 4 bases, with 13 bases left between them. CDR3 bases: TGTGCCAGCAGCGTAGACGACCGGTTTGGAGAGACCCAGTACTTC. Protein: CASSVDDRFGETQYF. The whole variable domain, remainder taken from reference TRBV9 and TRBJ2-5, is DSGVTQTPKHLITATGQRVTLRCSPRSGDLSVYWYQQSLDQGLQFLIQYYNGEERAKGNILERFSAQQFPDLHSELNLSSLELGDSALYFCASSVDDRFGETQYFGPGTRLLVL.

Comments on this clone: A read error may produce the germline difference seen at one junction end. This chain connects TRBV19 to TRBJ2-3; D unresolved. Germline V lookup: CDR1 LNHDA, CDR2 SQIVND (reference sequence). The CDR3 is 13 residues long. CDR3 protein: CASSILNGRDKNF. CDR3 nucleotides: TGTGCCAGTAGTATACTCAATGGACGAGACAAGAATTTT.

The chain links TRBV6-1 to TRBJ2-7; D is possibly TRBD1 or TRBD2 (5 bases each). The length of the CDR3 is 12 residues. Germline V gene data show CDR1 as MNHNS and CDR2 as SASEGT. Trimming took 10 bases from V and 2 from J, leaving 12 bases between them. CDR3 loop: CATRDGPYEQYF. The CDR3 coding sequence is TGTGCCACCCGGGACGGCCCCTACGAGCAGTACTTC.

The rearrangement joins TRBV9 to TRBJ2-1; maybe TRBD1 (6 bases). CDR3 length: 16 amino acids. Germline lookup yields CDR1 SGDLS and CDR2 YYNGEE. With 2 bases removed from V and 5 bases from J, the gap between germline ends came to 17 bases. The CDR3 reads CASSVGTLIPNNEQFF. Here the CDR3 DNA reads TGTGCCAGCAGCGTTGGGACACTTATTCCGAACAATGAGCAGTTCTTC.

CDR3 sequence (DNA): TGTGCCAGCAGTGGGATTAAGGACGAGCAGTACTTC. Translation gives CASSGIKDEQYF. The chain has TRBV6-1 and TRBJ2-7; D remains unclear. This CDR3 has 12 amino acids. The germline CDR1 and CDR2 sequences are MNHNS and SASEGT. V was cut by 4 bases and J by 5 bases, with 9 bases left in between.

CDR3 in DNA: TGCGCCAGCAGCTTGAGCCTATTGAACACTGAAGCTTTCTTT. This encodes CASSLSLLNTEAFF. The V and J genes are TRBV5-1 and TRBJ1-1, with unresolved D. Deletions cut 1 base from V and 0 bases from J, with 7 bases between. Per germline, CDR1 SGHRS and CDR2 YFSETQ. CDR3 length equals 14 residues.

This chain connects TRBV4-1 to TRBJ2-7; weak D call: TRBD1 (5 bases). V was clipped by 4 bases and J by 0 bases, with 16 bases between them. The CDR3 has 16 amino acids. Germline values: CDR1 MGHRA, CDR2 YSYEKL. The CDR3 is CASSPSPRVGSYEQYF. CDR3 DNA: TGCGCCAGCAGCCCGAGTCCCAGGGTAGGCTCCTACGAGCAGTACTTC.

The DNA of the CDR3 is TGTGCCAGCAGCGTAGGGACTAGCGGGGAGAGCAAGTACTTC. Translation: CASSVGTSGESKYF. This chain uses TRBV9 with TRBJ2-7; 12 bases fit TRBD2. The CDR3 sequence is 14 residues long. Germline V CDR1 and CDR2: SGDLS, YYNGEE. The ends lost 0 bases at V and 11 bases at J; junction bases unmatched: 6.

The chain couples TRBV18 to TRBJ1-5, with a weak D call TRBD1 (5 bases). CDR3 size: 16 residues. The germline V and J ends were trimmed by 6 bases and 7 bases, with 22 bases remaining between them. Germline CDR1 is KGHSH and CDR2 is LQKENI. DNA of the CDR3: TGTGCCAGCTCCTCATCCGCCGGGGGGAGAGGGCAGCCCCAGCATTTT. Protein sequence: CASSSSAGGRGQPQHF.

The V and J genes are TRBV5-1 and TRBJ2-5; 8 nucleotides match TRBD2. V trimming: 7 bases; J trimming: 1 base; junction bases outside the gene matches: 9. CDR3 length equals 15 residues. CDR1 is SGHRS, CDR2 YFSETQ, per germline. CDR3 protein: CASALGAGGQETQYF. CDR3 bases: TGCGCCAGCGCATTGGGGGCGGGGGGCCAAGAGACCCAGTACTTC.

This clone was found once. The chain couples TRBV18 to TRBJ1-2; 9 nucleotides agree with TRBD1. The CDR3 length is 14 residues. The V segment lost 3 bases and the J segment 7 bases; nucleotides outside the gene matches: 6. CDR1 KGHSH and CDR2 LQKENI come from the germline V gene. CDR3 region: CASSPGQGTGGYTF. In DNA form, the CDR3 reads TGTGCCAGCTCACCCGGACAGGGGACAGGTGGCTACACCTTC.

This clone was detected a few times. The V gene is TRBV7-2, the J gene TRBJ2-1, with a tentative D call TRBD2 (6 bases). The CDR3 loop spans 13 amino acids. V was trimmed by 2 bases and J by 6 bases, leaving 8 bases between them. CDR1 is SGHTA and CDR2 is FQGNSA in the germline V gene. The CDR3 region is CASSLIAVNEQFF. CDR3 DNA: TGTGCCAGCAGCTTAATAGCGGTCAATGAGCAGTTCTTC.

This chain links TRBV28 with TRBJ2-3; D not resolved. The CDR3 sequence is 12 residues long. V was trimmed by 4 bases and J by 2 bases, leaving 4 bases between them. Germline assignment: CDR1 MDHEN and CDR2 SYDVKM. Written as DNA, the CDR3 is TGTGCCAGCAGTTCAACCACAGATACGCAGTATTTT. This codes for CASSSTTDTQYF.

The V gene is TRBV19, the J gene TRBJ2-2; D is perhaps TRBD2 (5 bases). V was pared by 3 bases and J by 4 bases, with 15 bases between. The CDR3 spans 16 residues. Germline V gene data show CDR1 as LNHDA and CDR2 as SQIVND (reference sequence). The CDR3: CASSIGPGLITGELFF. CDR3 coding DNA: TGTGCCAGTAGTATTGGGCCCGGACTCATCACCGGGGAGCTGTTTTTT. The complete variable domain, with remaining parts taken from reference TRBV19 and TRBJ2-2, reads DGGITQSPKYLFRKEGQNVTLSCEQNLNHDAMYWYRQDPGQGLRLIYYSQIVNDFQKGDIAEGYSVSREKKESFPLTVTSAQKNPTAFYLCASSIGPGLITGELFFGEGSRLTVL.

The DNA of the CDR3 is TGCGCCAGCAGCTACACGAGTGGGGGTGAAGCTTTCTTT. Translated, it gives CASSYTSGGEAFF. The J gene is TRBJ1-1, the V gene TRBV5-1, with D possibly matching TRBD1 (5 bases). Trimming pared 3 bases from V and 7 bases from J, leaving 13 bases between. In germline, CDR1 is SGHRS, CDR2 YFSETQ. The CDR3 totals 13 residues.

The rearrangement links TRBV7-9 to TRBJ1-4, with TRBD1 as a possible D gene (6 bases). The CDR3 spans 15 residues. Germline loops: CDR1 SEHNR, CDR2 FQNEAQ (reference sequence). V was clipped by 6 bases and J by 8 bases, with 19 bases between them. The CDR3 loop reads CASRGQGGGMEKLFF. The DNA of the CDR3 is TGTGCCAGCAGAGGCCAGGGAGGGGGGATGGAAAAACTGTTTTTT.

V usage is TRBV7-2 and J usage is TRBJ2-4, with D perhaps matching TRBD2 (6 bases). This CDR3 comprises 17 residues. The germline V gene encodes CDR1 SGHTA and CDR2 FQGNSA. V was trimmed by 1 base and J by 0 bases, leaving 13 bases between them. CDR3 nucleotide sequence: TGTGCCAGCAGCTTAGATCCGGGACTTCTAGCCAAAAACATTCAGTACTTC. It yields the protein CASSLDPGLLAKNIQYF. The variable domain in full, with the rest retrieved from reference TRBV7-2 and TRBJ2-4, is GAGVSQSPSNKVTEKGKDVELRCDPISGHTALYWYRQSLGQGLEFLIYFQGNSAPDKSGLPSDRFSAERTGGSVSTLTIQRTQQEDSAVYLCASSLDPGLLAKNIQYFGAGTRLSVL.

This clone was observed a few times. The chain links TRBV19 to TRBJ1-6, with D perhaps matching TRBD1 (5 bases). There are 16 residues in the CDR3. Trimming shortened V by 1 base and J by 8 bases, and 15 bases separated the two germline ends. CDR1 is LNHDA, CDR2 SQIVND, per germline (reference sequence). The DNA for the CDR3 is TGTGCCAGTAGTATAGGGGGCGGCGGCTTGGATTCACCCCTCCACTTT. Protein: CASSIGGGGLDSPLHF.

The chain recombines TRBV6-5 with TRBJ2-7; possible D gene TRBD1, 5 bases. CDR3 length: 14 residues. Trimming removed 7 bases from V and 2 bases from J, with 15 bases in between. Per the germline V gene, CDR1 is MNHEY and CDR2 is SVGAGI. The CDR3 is CASTLLRGPYEQYF. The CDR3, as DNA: TGTGCCAGCACTCTCTTAAGGGGTCCCTACGAGCAGTACTTC.

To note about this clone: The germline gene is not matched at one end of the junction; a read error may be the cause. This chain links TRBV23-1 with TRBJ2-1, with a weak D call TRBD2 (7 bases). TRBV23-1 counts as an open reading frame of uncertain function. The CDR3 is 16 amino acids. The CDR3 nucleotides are TGCGCCAGCATTCAAAGGGGGGGGCTCTCCTACAATGAGCAGTTCTTC. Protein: CASIQRGGLSYNEQFF.

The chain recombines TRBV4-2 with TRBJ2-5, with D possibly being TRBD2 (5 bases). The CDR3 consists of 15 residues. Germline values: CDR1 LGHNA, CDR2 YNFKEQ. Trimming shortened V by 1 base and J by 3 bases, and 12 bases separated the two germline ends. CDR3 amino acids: CASSQVEGREETQYF. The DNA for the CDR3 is TGTGCCAGCAGCCAAGTCGAGGGAAGAGAAGAGACCCAGTACTTC.

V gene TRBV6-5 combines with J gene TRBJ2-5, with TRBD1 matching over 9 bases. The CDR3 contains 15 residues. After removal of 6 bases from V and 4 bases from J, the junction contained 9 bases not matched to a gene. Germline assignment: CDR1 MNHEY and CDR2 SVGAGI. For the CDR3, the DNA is TGTGCCAGCAGCTCAACAGGGGGCAGGGGAGAGACCCAGTACTTC. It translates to CASSSTGGRGETQYF.

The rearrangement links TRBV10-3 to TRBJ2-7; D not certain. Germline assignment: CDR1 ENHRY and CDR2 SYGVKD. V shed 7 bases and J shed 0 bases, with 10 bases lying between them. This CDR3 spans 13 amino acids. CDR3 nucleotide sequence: TGTGCCATCACCGACCTGCCCTCCTACGAGCAGTACTTC. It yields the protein CAITDLPSYEQYF.

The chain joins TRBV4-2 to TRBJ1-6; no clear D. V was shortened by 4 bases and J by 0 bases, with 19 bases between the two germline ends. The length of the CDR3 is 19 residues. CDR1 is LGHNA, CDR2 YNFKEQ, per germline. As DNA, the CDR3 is TGTGCCAGCAGCCCAACTACTCATGCAGGAAGCTCCTATAATTCACCCCTCCACTTT. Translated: CASSPTTHAGSSYNSPLHF.

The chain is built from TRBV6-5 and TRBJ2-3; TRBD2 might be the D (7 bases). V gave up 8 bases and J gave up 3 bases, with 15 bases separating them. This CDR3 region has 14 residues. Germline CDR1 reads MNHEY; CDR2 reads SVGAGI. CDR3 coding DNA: TGTGCCAGCCGAGGGGGGGCCCGGACAGATACGCAGTATTTT. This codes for CASRGGARTDTQYF.